Below, one T cell receptor beta chain is given with its context. Its antigen is still unknown. This sample is drawn from a study of T-cell memory formation after mild COVID-19. Turning to the study itself: Largely donor-specific sequence clusters came from two donors.

The study's findings and limits: CD8+ contracting clones occupied EMRA, while CD4+ ones occupied mainly CM and EM. The study found balanced CD4/CD8 in clones contracting day 15 to 85 and a CD4+ lean in later expanders.

5'RACE, which relied on constant-segment primers, yielded TCR alpha and TCR beta cDNA libraries carrying sample barcodes and UMIs. Each CDR3 protein is one row after TCRdb ran MiXCR on the 5' RACE reads. The sample has about 450,000 distinct CDR3 sequences; about a quarter are singletons. The TCR comes from an adult woman who had mild COVID-19 (a few samples of this study predate the infection). Cell type and time point are not known. The sequenced sample was PBMCs or a T cell subset sorted from them (not recorded which).

The CDR3 bases are TGTGCCAGCAGCGCTGGAGGGGGGTTTCAGCCCCAGCATTTT. Its protein is CASSAGGGFQPQHF. The V call is TRBV9, the J call TRBJ1-5, with a tentative D call TRBD1 (6 bases). Per germline, CDR1 SGDLS and CDR2 YYNGEE. The CDR3 length is 14 residues. The V end was cut by 3 bases, the J end by 6 bases, with 13 bases between.